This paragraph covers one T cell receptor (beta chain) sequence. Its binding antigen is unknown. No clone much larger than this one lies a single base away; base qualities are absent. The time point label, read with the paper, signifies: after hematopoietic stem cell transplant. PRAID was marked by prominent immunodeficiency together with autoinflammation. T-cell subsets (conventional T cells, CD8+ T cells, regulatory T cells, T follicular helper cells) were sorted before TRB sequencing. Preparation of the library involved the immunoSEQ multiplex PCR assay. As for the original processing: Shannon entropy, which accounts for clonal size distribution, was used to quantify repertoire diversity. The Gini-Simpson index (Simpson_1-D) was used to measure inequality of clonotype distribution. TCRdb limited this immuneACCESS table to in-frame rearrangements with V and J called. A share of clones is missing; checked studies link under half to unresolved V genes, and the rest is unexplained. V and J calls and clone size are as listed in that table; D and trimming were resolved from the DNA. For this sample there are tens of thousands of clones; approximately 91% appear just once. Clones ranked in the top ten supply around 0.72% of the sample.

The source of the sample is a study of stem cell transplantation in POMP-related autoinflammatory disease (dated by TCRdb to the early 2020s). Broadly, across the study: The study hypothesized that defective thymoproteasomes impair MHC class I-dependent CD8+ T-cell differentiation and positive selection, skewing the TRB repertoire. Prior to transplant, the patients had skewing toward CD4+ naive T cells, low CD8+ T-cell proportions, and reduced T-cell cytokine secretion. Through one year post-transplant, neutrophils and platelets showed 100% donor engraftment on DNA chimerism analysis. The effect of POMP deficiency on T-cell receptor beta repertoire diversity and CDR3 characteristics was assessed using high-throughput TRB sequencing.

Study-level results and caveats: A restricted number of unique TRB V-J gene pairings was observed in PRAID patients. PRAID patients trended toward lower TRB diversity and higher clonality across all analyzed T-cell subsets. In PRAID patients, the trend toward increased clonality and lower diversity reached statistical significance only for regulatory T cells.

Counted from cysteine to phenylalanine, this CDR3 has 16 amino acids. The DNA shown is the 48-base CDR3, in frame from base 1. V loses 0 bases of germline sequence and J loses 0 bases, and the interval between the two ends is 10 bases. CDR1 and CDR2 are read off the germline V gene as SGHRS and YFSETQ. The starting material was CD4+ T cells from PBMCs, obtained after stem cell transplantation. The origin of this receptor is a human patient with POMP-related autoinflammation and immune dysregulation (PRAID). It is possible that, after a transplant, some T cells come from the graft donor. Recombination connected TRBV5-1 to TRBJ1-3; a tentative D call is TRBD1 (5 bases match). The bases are TGCGCCAGCAGCTTGGCCTTGGGGGGCTCTGGAAACACCATATATTTT. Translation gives CASSLALGGSGNTIYF.